This section outlines one TCR beta chain sequence together with its context. What it recognizes is unknown. The assay used deep level. Sequencing was performed with immunoSEQ multiplex PCR; in TCRdb, only in-frame clones are kept and a portion is missing. The sample holds about 580,000 clones; 95% to 98% are singletons and the top ten take 0.3%. CD45RO negativity and positive selection for CCR7 defined naive CD8 cells, a population that excluded terminally differentiated effector memory CD45RA+ cells. Healthy HIV-negative adults with no recent acute infections or vaccinations were recruited as donors. The data were taken from a study of shared clonotypes between healthy human individuals. General observations from the study: Non-shared clonotypes had lower generation probabilities than clonotypes shared by all four sorted-subset donors.

The CDR3 contains 13 residues. Trimming took 3 bases from V and 6 from J, leaving 11 bases between them. CDR1 is SNHLY, CDR2 FYNNEI, per germline. The TCR originated in a man aged 25 to 45 in good health. The sample taken for sequencing was naive CD8+ T cells sorted from blood. J is TRBJ1-2 and V is TRBV2, with TRBD1 as a possible D gene (5 bases). CDR3 DNA sequence: TGTGCCAGCAGTGATCGGGACTTGAATGGCTACACCTTC. This sequence encodes CASSDRDLNGYTF.